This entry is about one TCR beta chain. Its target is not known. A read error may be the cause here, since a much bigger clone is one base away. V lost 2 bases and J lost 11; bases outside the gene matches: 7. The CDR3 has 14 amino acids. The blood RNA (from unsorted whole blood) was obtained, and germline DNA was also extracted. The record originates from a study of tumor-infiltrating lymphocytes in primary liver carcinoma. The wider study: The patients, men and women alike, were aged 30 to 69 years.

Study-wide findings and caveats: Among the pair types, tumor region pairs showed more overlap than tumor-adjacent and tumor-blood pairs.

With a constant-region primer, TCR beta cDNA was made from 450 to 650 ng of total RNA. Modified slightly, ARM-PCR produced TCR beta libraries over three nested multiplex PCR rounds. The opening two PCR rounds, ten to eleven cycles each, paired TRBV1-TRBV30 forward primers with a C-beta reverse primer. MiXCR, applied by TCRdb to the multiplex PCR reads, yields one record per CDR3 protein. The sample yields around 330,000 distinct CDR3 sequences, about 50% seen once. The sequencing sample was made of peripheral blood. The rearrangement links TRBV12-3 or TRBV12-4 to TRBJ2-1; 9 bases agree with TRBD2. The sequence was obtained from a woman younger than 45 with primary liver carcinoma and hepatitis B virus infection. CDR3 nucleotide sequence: TGTGCCAGCAGTTTAAGGCGGGAGGGGAGTAAGCAGTTCTTC. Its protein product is CASSLRREGSKQFF.